The 32 T cell receptor beta chains presented below share a single source sample, sequenced in a study of cytomegalovirus exposure and HLA in healthy donors. The PCR made use of 60 Vbeta and 13 Jbeta primers. Clones were read by immunoSEQ multiplex PCR, and TCRdb kept only the in-frame ones, dropping some. The sample lists around 150,000 clones, roughly 84% seen once, with approximately 2.3% in the top ten. The sample was PBMCs. These receptors all stem from a man aged 18 to 30 in good health and CMV-seropositive.

V is TRBV9 and J is TRBJ1-6; TRBD1 agrees at 9 bases. Germline V gene sequence: CDR1 SGDLS, CDR2 YYNGEE. V lost 3 bases, J lost 8 bases, and 12 bases stayed unmatched. The CDR3 has 17 residues. The CDR3, as DNA: TGTGCCAGCAGCGCGGAGACAGGGGGAAAGCGGGATTCACCCCTCCACTTT. Protein sequence: CASSAETGGKRDSPLHF.

In its sample, this clone was seen once. This sample includes further DNA sequences coding for the same CDR3. This chain joins TRBV9 and TRBJ1-1, with D possibly being TRBD1 (5 bases). The germline gives CDR1 SGDLS, CDR2 YYNGEE. CDR3 length: 14 amino acids. V was clipped by 0 bases and J by 4 bases, with 10 bases between them. The CDR3 nucleotides are TGTGCCAGCAGCGTAGCTACGGGGGGCACTGAAGCTTTCTTT. Translating gives CASSVATGGTEAFF.

This clone was observed once. V and J are TRBV19 and TRBJ1-2; 9 bases are a match to TRBD1. J lost 6 bases, V lost 4 bases, and 0 bases had no gene match. This CDR3 has 12 residues. Germline CDR1 LNHDA, CDR2 SQIVND (reference sequence). CDR3 in amino acids: CASSRTGDGYTF. The DNA of the CDR3 is TGTGCCAGTAGTAGGACAGGGGATGGCTACACCTTC. The entire variable domain, with the rest obtained from reference TRBV19 and TRBJ1-2, is as follows: DGGITQSPKYLFRKEGQNVTLSCEQNLNHDAMYWYRQDPGQGLRLIYYSQIVNDFQKGDIAEGYSVSREKKESFPLTVTSAQKNPTAFYLCASSRTGDGYTFGSGTRLTVV.

This chain connects TRBV18 to TRBJ1-5, with D tentatively TRBD1 (5 bases). Trimming cost V 3 bases and J 1 base, with 13 bases left between them. The CDR3 is 16 residues long. Per germline, CDR1 KGHSH and CDR2 LQKENI. The CDR3 bases are TGTGCCAGCTCACCCCAAACCGGGGGGAGCAATCAGCCCCAGCATTTT. Its translation: CASSPQTGGSNQPQHF. Complete variable domain (other parts from reference TRBV18 and TRBJ1-5): NAGVMQNPRHLVRRRGQEARLRCSPMKGHSHVYWYRQLPEEGLKFMVYLQKENIIDESGMPKERFSAEFPKEGPSILRIQQVVRGDSAAYFCASSPQTGGSNQPQHFGDGTRLSIL.

The chain uses TRBV7-9 and TRBJ2-7; D ambiguous. Trimming removed 2 bases from V and 3 bases from J, with 5 bases in between. This CDR3 comprises 12 residues. Germline V CDR1 and CDR2: SEHNR, FQNEAQ (reference sequence). The CDR3 DNA follows: TGTGCCAGCAGCTTATACAGCTACGAGCAGTACTTC. Its translation: CASSLYSYEQYF.

The J gene is TRBJ1-6, the V gene TRBV6-5, with D uncertain. The V end was cut by 8 bases, the J end by 0 bases, with 8 bases between. Germline assignment: CDR1 MNHEY and CDR2 SVGAGI. CDR3 length: 14 residues. This chain's CDR3 is CASGGSSYNSPLHF. The CDR3 nucleotides are TGTGCCAGCGGCGGGAGCTCCTATAATTCACCCCTCCACTTT.

The CDR3 here is CASSRGQGSPNYGYTF. The CDR3 nucleotides are TGTGCCAGCAGTCGGGGACAGGGAAGCCCTAACTATGGCTACACCTTC. This chain joins TRBV2 and TRBJ1-2, with 9 bases aligning to TRBD1. V was pared by 5 bases and J by 0 bases, with 7 bases of the junction left unmatched. Germline lookup yields CDR1 SNHLY and CDR2 FYNNEI. The CDR3 has 16 amino acids.

This clone was detected ten times or more. The chain uses TRBV4-1 and TRBJ1-1; D is perhaps TRBD1 (5 bases). This CDR3 has 13 residues. V shed 6 bases and J shed 7 bases, with 15 bases lying between them. Germline V gene sequence: CDR1 MGHRA, CDR2 YSYEKL. The CDR3 region is CASSPDSYHEAFF. For the CDR3, the DNA is TGCGCCAGCAGTCCCGACAGCTACCATGAAGCTTTCTTT.

The chain links TRBV6-5 to TRBJ2-7; the D gene is possibly TRBD2 (6 bases). V lost 5 bases, J lost 7 bases, and 15 bases lay in between. CDR3 length: 13 amino acids. CDR1 and CDR2 (germline): MNHEY, SVGAGI. The CDR3 sequence: CASSATGDLEQYF. CDR3 nucleotide sequence: TGTGCCAGCAGTGCCACGGGGGATTTAGAGCAGTACTTC.

V gene TRBV2 combines with J gene TRBJ1-5; D unresolved. The CDR3 consists of 11 residues. Trimming cost V 6 bases and J 5 bases, with 5 bases left between them. Germline values: CDR1 SNHLY, CDR2 FYNNEI. CDR3 in amino acids: CASRADQPQHF. CDR3 nucleotide sequence: TGTGCCAGCAGGGCAGATCAGCCCCAGCATTTT. Looking up the rest from reference TRBV2 and TRBJ1-5 gives the full variable domain: EPEVTQTPSHQVTQMGQEVILRCVPISNHLYFYWYRQILGQKVEFLVSFYNNEISEKSEIFDDQFSVERPDGSNFTLKIRSTKLEDSAMYFCASRADQPQHFGDGTRLSIL.

The CDR3: CASSLRAGDGYTF. The DNA of the CDR3 is TGTGCCAGCAGTTTAAGGGCGGGGGATGGCTACACCTTC. The chain recombines TRBV6-1 with TRBJ1-2, with D possibly being TRBD1 (5 bases). This CDR3 has 13 residues. Trimming took off 5 bases at V and 6 bases at J, with 13 bases between the two ends. Per the germline V gene, CDR1 is MNHNS and CDR2 is SASEGT.

The CDR3 here is CASSLVAHEKLFF. In nucleotides, the CDR3 is TGTGCCAGCAGTTTAGTTGCGCATGAAAAACTGTTTTTT. The V and J genes are TRBV27 and TRBJ1-4; no reliable D call. This CDR3 spans 13 amino acids. CDR1 MNHEY and CDR2 SMNVEV come from the germline V gene (reference sequence). The germline V and J ends were trimmed by 2 bases and 6 bases, with 7 bases remaining between them. The full variable domain, completed using reference TRBV27 and TRBJ1-4, is EAQVTQNPRYLITVTGKKLTVTCSQNMNHEYMSWYRQDPGLGLRQIYYSMNVEVTDKGDVPEGYKVSRKEKRNFPLILESPSPNQTSLYFCASSLVAHEKLFFGSGTQLSVL.

This chain uses TRBV30 with TRBJ2-2; 7 bases are shared with TRBD2. This CDR3 is built from 15 residues. Germline V gene sequence: CDR1 GTSNPN, CDR2 SVGIG (reference sequence). The CDR3 sequence: CAAMGGGGNTGELFF. The CDR3 nucleotides read TGTGCGGCGATGGGTGGCGGGGGGAACACCGGGGAGCTGTTTTTT.

This chain's CDR3 is CASSAPGSAYEQYF. Here the CDR3 DNA reads TGTGCCAGCAGCGCTCCCGGGTCCGCCTACGAGCAGTACTTC. V and J are TRBV7-9 and TRBJ2-7; D gene unclear. The V gene lost 5 bases and the J gene lost 2 bases, with 13 bases spanning the gap. CDR1 is SEHNR and CDR2 is FQNEAQ in the germline V gene (reference sequence). This CDR3 is 14 amino acids long.

The CDR3 nucleotides read TGTGCCAGCAGCCGGGATCTAGCGGGGGGCACAGATACGCAGTATTTT. Protein: CASSRDLAGGTDTQYF. The J gene is TRBJ2-3, the V gene TRBV7-9, with 10 bases that match TRBD2. CDR1 and CDR2 from the germline V gene are SEHNR and FQNEAQ (reference sequence). The CDR3 length is 16 residues. Trimming removed 5 bases from V and 1 base from J; junction bases left unmatched: 6. The full variable domain, its missing parts supplied by reference TRBV7-9 and TRBJ2-3, is DTGVSQNPRHKITKRGQNVTFRCDPISEHNRLYWYRQTLGQGPEFLTYFQNEAQLEKSRLLSDRFSAERPKGSFSTLEIQRTEQGDSAMYLCASSRDLAGGTDTQYFGPGTRLTVL.

The genes are TRBV18 and TRBJ2-2; 8 bases are a match to TRBD2. The length of the CDR3 is 17 residues. CDR1 KGHSH and CDR2 LQKENI come from the germline V gene. Germline trimming cut 0 bases from V and 3 bases from J; bases unmatched to any gene: 6. The CDR3 loop is CASSPPNGGAHTGELFF. The DNA for the CDR3 is TGTGCCAGCTCACCACCCAACGGGGGGGCCCACACCGGGGAGCTGTTTTTT.

V gene TRBV6-1 combines with J gene TRBJ1-4, with a possible D match to TRBD1 (5 bases). Germline values: CDR1 MNHNS, CDR2 SASEGT. Trimming removed 10 bases from V and 4 bases from J, with 16 bases in between. This CDR3 has 14 amino acids. The CDR3: CAIALDRSNEKLFF. The CDR3 DNA follows: TGTGCCATTGCCCTAGACAGAAGTAATGAAAAACTGTTTTTT.

Only a few counts were recorded for this clone. The chain has TRBV10-3 and TRBJ2-5; 11 nucleotides agree with TRBD2. This CDR3 contains 14 residues. The J segment lost 5 bases and the V segment lost 4 bases, leaving 3 bases of the junction unmatched. Germline V gene sequence: CDR1 ENHRY, CDR2 SYGVKD. The CDR3 nucleotides are TGTGCCATCAGTGTAGCGGGGGGGATGGAGACCCAGTACTTC. Translating gives CAISVAGGMETQYF.

The rearrangement links TRBV7-8 to TRBJ1-1; 7 nucleotides line up with TRBD1. The CDR3 sequence is 14 residues long. Trimming took 5 bases from V and 2 from J; bases not matched to a gene: 5. The germline gives CDR1 SGHVS, CDR2 FQNEAQ. The CDR3, as DNA: TGTGCCAGCAGCCCGGACAGGAGCAACACTGAAGCTTTCTTT. This codes for CASSPDRSNTEAFF.

The chain couples TRBV6-1 to TRBJ1-1; the D is unclear. The length of the CDR3 is 14 residues. The germline V gene has CDR1 MNHNS and CDR2 SASEGT. V lost 6 bases, J lost 1 base, and 12 bases lay in between. DNA for the CDR3: TGTGCCAGCAGCGACCGAGGGCCGAACACTGAAGCTTTCTTT. Translated, it gives CASSDRGPNTEAFF.

The V call is TRBV12-5, the J call TRBJ1-3; no clear D. Trimming shortened V by 6 bases and J by 0 bases, and 9 bases separated the two germline ends. Germline V CDR1 and CDR2: LGHNT, FRNRAP. CDR3 length: 14 residues. The CDR3 protein is CASGSQSSGNTIYF. CDR3 DNA sequence: TGTGCTAGTGGGTCACAGAGCTCTGGAAACACCATATATTTT.

The CDR3 sequence is CASSPTSGGDLPITDTQYF. Written as DNA, the CDR3 is TGTGCCAGCAGCCCTACTAGCGGGGGGGATCTGCCGATCACAGATACGCAGTATTTT. This sequence joins TRBV13 and TRBJ2-3, with 13 nucleotides matching TRBD2. The V segment lost 5 bases and the J segment 2 bases; nucleotides outside the gene matches: 13. CDR3 length: 19 amino acids. CDR1 and CDR2 (germline): PRHDT, FYEKMQ (reference sequence).

V is TRBV19 and J is TRBJ1-1; D is unresolved. Trimming left V 3 bases short and J 8 bases short, with 13 bases between. The germline V gene has CDR1 LNHDA and CDR2 SQIVND (reference sequence). The CDR3 is 13 amino acids. CDR3 residues: CASSITASEEAFF. The CDR3 nucleotides read TGTGCCAGTAGTATCACGGCGAGCGAGGAAGCTTTCTTT.

The rearrangement links TRBV18 to TRBJ1-1, with unresolved D. Trimming took off 0 bases at V and 0 bases at J, with 5 bases between the two ends. Germline CDR1 KGHSH, CDR2 LQKENI. This CDR3 spans 14 amino acids. The CDR3 protein is CASSPPALNTEAFF. CDR3 coding DNA: TGTGCCAGCTCACCACCGGCTTTGAACACTGAAGCTTTCTTT.

The chain couples TRBV4-3 to TRBJ2-7; TRBD1 matches 9 bases. The CDR3 runs to 16 residues. Germline CDR1 LGHNA, CDR2 YSLEER. Unmatched junction bases numbered 13, after V lost 3 bases and J lost 7 bases. CDR3 nucleotide sequence: TGCGCCAGCAGCCAGGGTCCGGGACAGGGTTTGGAGGAGCAGTACTTC. Translated: CASSQGPGQGLEEQYF.

This chain uses TRBV5-4 with TRBJ1-2; D perhaps matches TRBD1 (6 bases). The V end was cut by 4 bases, the J end by 5 bases, with 15 bases between. This CDR3 has 14 residues. Germline assignment: CDR1 SGHNT and CDR2 YYREEE (reference sequence). For the CDR3, the DNA is TGTGCCAGCAGCGAGGGGGGGACACGGTATGGCTACACCTTC. Translated: CASSEGGTRYGYTF.

The chain links TRBV7-9 to TRBJ2-2, with a weak D call TRBD1 (6 bases). The CDR3 spans 15 residues. With 4 bases removed from V and 8 bases from J, the gap between germline ends came to 17 bases. Germline loops: CDR1 SEHNR, CDR2 FQNEAQ (reference sequence). The CDR3 DNA sequence: TGTGCCAGCAGCTACACACAGGGAAGGAGGGGGGAGCTGTTTTTT. The encoded protein is CASSYTQGRRGELFF.

V gene TRBV5-3 combines with J gene TRBJ2-7; the match to TRBD1 covers 7 bases. TRBV5-3 is marked as an open reading frame, function uncertain. The CDR3 is made up of 14 amino acids. The trim removed 4 bases at V and 4 bases at J, leaving 8 bases unmatched. The CDR3 loop is CARSTPGQTYEQYF. The CDR3 nucleotides are TGTGCCAGAAGCACTCCGGGACAGACATACGAGCAGTACTTC.

This clone was seen once. The rearrangement joins TRBV25-1 to TRBJ1-6, with D uncertain. With 2 bases removed from V and 4 bases from J, the gap between germline ends came to 6 bases. The length of the CDR3 is 14 residues. CDR1 MGHDK and CDR2 SYGVNS come from the germline V gene. CDR3 DNA: TGTGCCAGCAGTGAAGCAGATTATAATTCACCCCTCCACTTT. Its translation: CASSEADYNSPLHF.

This clone was seen only once. The V gene is TRBV7-9, the J gene TRBJ1-1; D gene uncertain. The germline CDR1 and CDR2 sequences are SEHNR and FQNEAQ (reference sequence). The CDR3 extends over 10 amino acids. V was trimmed by 5 bases and J by 7 bases, leaving 5 bases between them. The CDR3 coding sequence is TGTGCCAGCAGCCTTTATGAAGCTTTCTTT. Amino acids: CASSLYEAFF.

The J gene is TRBJ2-3, the V gene TRBV18; D gene ambiguous. Trimming took 4 bases from V and 2 from J, leaving 13 bases between them. CDR1 and CDR2 (germline): KGHSH, LQKENI. CDR3 size: 15 residues. The CDR3 DNA follows: TGTGCCAGCTCACTCGAGCCCGTTGACACAGATACGCAGTATTTT. It yields the protein CASSLEPVDTDTQYF.

The chain is built from TRBV6-5 and TRBJ2-7; D not resolved. CDR1 MNHEY and CDR2 SVGAGI come from the germline V gene. Trimming left V 2 bases short and J 3 bases short, with 8 bases between. The CDR3 runs 13 residues. CDR3 DNA sequence: TGTGCCAGCAGTTACGGAACGGGCTACGAGCAGTACTTC. This codes for CASSYGTGYEQYF.